These 21 T cell receptor beta chains were all obtained from the same sample, sequenced in a study of regulatory dendritic cells for organ transplantation. Profiling relied on immunoSEQ multiplex PCR, and the TCRdb table lists in-frame clones only, not all of them. Of some 11,000 clones in the sample, more than 70% were seen once. Sorted subsets were CFSE-labeled and cultured roughly five days with allogeneic dendritic cells. Their cognate antigens are unknown. Material for sequencing was naive CD8+ T cells from blood cultured with regulatory dendritic cells. The sample's subset: CD45RA+ naive T cells. These receptors all come from a human donor in good health.

This clone was counted only a few times. The chain employs TRBV4-3 and TRBJ2-1; D not resolved. The CDR3 runs to 14 residues. Trimming pared 0 bases from V and 4 bases from J, leaving 7 bases between. Germline values: CDR1 LGHNA, CDR2 YSLEER. CDR3 bases: TGCGCCAGCAGCCAAGATAAACTATACAATGAGCAGTTCTTC. Its protein product is CASSQDKLYNEQFF.

This clone was seen just once. The rearrangement joins TRBV5-5 to TRBJ1-4; TRBD1 aligns across 8 bases. This CDR3 has 15 amino acids. The germline CDR1 and CDR2 sequences are SGHKS and YYEKEE (reference sequence). V was pared by 4 bases and J by 6 bases, with 8 bases of the junction left unmatched. CDR3 amino acids: CASSRPGQGDEKLFF. For the CDR3, the DNA is TGTGCCAGCAGCAGGCCCGGACAGGGTGATGAAAAACTGTTTTTT. Complete variable domain (other parts from reference TRBV5-5 and TRBJ1-4): DAGVTQSPTHLIKTRGQQVTLRCSPISGHKSVSWYQQVLGQGPQFIFQYYEKEERGRGNFPDRFSARQFPNYSSELNVNALLLGDSALYLCASSRPGQGDEKLFFGSGTQLSVL.

The chain uses TRBV11-2 and TRBJ1-1, with 7 nucleotides matching TRBD1. The CDR3 is made up of 11 amino acids. Germline values: CDR1 SGHAT, CDR2 FQNNGV. With 11 bases clipped from V and 5 bases from J, the junction kept 5 bases outside the gene matches. The CDR3 bases are TGTGCCTCCAGGGGGGAGACTGAAGCTTTCTTT. Amino acids: CASRGETEAFF.

The gene calls are TRBV19 and TRBJ2-7; unclear D gene. CDR1 LNHDA and CDR2 SQIVND come from the germline V gene (reference sequence). This CDR3 region has 15 residues. Trimming took off 5 bases at V and 1 base at J, with 15 bases between the two ends. Here the CDR3 reads CASSWSVDGSYEQYF. The CDR3 nucleotides read TGTGCCAGTAGTTGGAGTGTTGACGGTTCCTACGAGCAGTACTTC.

The CDR3 DNA follows: TGTGCCACCGCCCGGGGAACTACGCAGTATTTT. Protein product: CATARGTTQYF. The J gene is TRBJ2-3, the V gene TRBV6-6; TRBD2 might be the D (5 bases). In germline, CDR1 is MNHNY, CDR2 SVGAGI (reference sequence). V dropped 10 bases and J dropped 8 bases, with 13 bases sitting between them. This CDR3 contains 11 residues.

This chain joins TRBV6-5 and TRBJ1-4; D may be TRBD1 (5 bases). The germline V gene encodes CDR1 MNHEY and CDR2 SVGAGI. This CDR3 comprises 12 residues. Between the trimmed V and J ends, which lost 5 bases and 8 bases, there was a span of 9 bases. CDR3: CASSRAGEKLFF. CDR3 coding DNA: TGTGCCAGCAGTCGCGCAGGGGAAAAACTGTTTTTT.

The chain couples TRBV2 to TRBJ2-1, with 12 bases that match TRBD2. CDR1 is SNHLY and CDR2 is FYNNEI in the germline V gene. This CDR3 contains 15 residues. V lost 5 bases and J lost 7; bases outside the gene matches: 6. The CDR3 DNA sequence: TGTGCCAGCAGTTCTGCTAGCGGGGGGGGAAATGAGCAGTTCTTC. It yields the protein CASSSASGGGNEQFF.

V is TRBV5-8 and J is TRBJ1-5, with D perhaps matching TRBD1 (5 bases). V lost 4 bases and J lost 4, with 9 bases in between. Looked up from germline, CDR1 is SGHTS and CDR2 is YDEGEE. The CDR3 runs 13 residues. The CDR3 loop reads CASSKTVNQPQHF. CDR3 DNA sequence: TGTGCCAGCAGCAAGACAGTAAATCAGCCCCAGCATTTT.

This chain connects TRBV5-1 to TRBJ1-1; a weak D match, TRBD1 (5 bases). CDR3 length: 14 residues. Germline CDR1 is SGHRS and CDR2 is YFSETQ. Trimming removed 0 bases from V and 5 bases from J, with 11 bases in between. For the CDR3, the DNA is TGCGCCAGCAGCTTGGCTGTCGGGGGTACTGAAGCTTTCTTT. Protein sequence: CASSLAVGGTEAFF.

This clone was seen only a few times. The CDR3 sequence: CASRDSDRPNQPQHF. Here the CDR3 DNA reads TGTGCCAGCAGAGACTCGGACAGGCCGAATCAGCCCCAGCATTTT. The chain has TRBV2 and TRBJ1-5, with 7 bases aligning to TRBD1. Losses at the gene ends were 6 bases for V and 4 bases for J; bases not matched to a gene: 9. Germline V gene lookup returns CDR1 SNHLY and CDR2 FYNNEI. The CDR3 has 15 amino acids.

The V gene is TRBV7-6, the J gene TRBJ1-2; possible D gene TRBD1, 6 bases. CDR3 length: 16 amino acids. Germline CDR1 is SGHVS and CDR2 is FNYEAQ. V was cut by 2 bases and J by 8 bases, with 21 bases left in between. CDR3 loop: CASSLLEQGPSDGYTF. The CDR3, as DNA: TGTGCCAGCAGCTTATTGGAGCAGGGGCCTTCGGACGGCTACACCTTC.

V gene TRBV2 combines with J gene TRBJ2-1, with 10 bases identical to TRBD1. The germline gives CDR1 SNHLY, CDR2 FYNNEI. This CDR3 spans 15 amino acids. The ends lost 8 bases at V and 4 bases at J; junction bases unmatched: 8. CDR3 loop: CASRGRDRGYNEQFF. CDR3 sequence (DNA): TGTGCCAGCCGGGGGAGGGACAGGGGATACAATGAGCAGTTCTTC.

The chain combines TRBV5-4 with TRBJ1-2; no firm D call. The germline CDR1 and CDR2 sequences are SGHNT and YYREEE (reference sequence). V lost 3 bases, J lost 8 bases, and 17 bases lay in between. This CDR3 is 14 amino acids long. DNA for the CDR3: TGTGCCAGCAGCTCTGACGACTTAAGAGAAGGCTACACCTTC. Protein sequence: CASSSDDLREGYTF.

The rearrangement joins TRBV7-8 to TRBJ2-7, with D unclear. The CDR3 length is 13 residues. Germline V gene sequence: CDR1 SGHVS, CDR2 FQNEAQ. The V and J ends lost 2 bases and 3 bases respectively, with 8 bases between them. The CDR3 protein is CASSLSGYYEQYF. CDR3 nucleotides: TGTGCCAGCAGCTTATCCGGGTACTACGAGCAGTACTTC.

J is TRBJ2-1 and V is TRBV5-1; 10 bases align to TRBD2. The CDR3 is 17 residues long. Unmatched junction bases numbered 7, after V lost 4 bases and J lost 0 bases. Germline V lookup: CDR1 SGHRS, CDR2 YFSETQ. The DNA for the CDR3 is TGCGCCAGCAGCCTGGAGGCTAGCGGGAGCTCCTACAATGAGCAGTTCTTC. Translated, it gives CASSLEASGSSYNEQFF. Combining the CDR3 with reference TRBV5-1 and TRBJ2-1 gives the whole variable domain KAGVTQTPRYLIKTRGQQVTLSCSPISGHRSVSWYQQTPGQGLQFLFEYFSETQRNKGNFPGRFSGRQFSNSRSEMNVSTLELGDSALYLCASSLEASGSSYNEQFFGPGTRLTVL.

V and J are TRBV7-2 and TRBJ2-5, with a tentative D call TRBD1 (6 bases). The CDR3 runs 15 residues. The V end was cut by 2 bases, the J end by 2 bases, with 12 bases between. Germline V gives CDR1 SGHTA, CDR2 FQGNSA. The chain's CDR3 is CASSLTWTEQETQYF. CDR3 DNA: TGTGCCAGCAGCTTAACTTGGACAGAACAAGAGACCCAGTACTTC.

The chain couples TRBV9 to TRBJ2-3, with TRBD1 identical over 12 bases. Germline lookup yields CDR1 SGDLS and CDR2 YYNGEE. This CDR3 has 17 residues. The trim removed 0 bases at V and 3 bases at J, leaving 5 bases unmatched. CDR3 DNA sequence: TGTGCCAGCAGCGTAGAGGGACAGGGGGCAGGTACAGATACGCAGTATTTT. It specifies CASSVEGQGAGTDTQYF.

The genes are TRBV4-3 and TRBJ1-1; D is perhaps TRBD1 (5 bases). CDR1 and CDR2 from the germline V gene are LGHNA and YSLEER. CDR3 length equals 15 residues. Trimming shortened V by 4 bases and J by 1 base, and 13 bases separated the two germline ends. The CDR3 nucleotides read TGCGCCAGCAGCCCCTCCTCCAGGGCGAACACTGAAGCTTTCTTT. It translates to CASSPSSRANTEAFF.

The chain joins TRBV4-2 to TRBJ2-2; 9 bases are a match to TRBD2. With V trimmed by 0 bases and J by 4 bases, 6 bases remained unmatched. Germline CDR1 LGHNA, CDR2 YNFKEQ. The CDR3 totals 17 residues. The CDR3 protein is CASSQDISGGFTGELFF. CDR3 bases: TGTGCCAGCAGCCAAGATATAAGCGGGGGGTTCACCGGGGAGCTGTTTTTT.

The chain uses TRBV7-8 and TRBJ2-6, with D possibly TRBD1 on 5 matching bases. Germline values: CDR1 SGHVS, CDR2 FQNEAQ. The CDR3 length is 18 residues. Trimming removed 5 bases from V and 0 bases from J, with 17 bases in between. The CDR3 is CASSPLRGSLSGANVLTF. As DNA, the CDR3 is TGTGCCAGCAGCCCTTTAAGGGGTTCACTCTCTGGGGCCAACGTCCTGACTTTC.

This clone has just one count. This chain links TRBV28 with TRBJ1-1; D may be TRBD1 (6 bases). This CDR3 is built from 15 residues. Germline-derived CDR1 and CDR2 are MDHEN and SYDVKM. V dropped 3 bases and J dropped 6 bases, with 17 bases sitting between them. CDR3 in DNA: TGTGCCAGCAGTTTTGAACAGGGCCGTTTCTCTGAAGCTTTCTTT. Translation gives CASSFEQGRFSEAFF.